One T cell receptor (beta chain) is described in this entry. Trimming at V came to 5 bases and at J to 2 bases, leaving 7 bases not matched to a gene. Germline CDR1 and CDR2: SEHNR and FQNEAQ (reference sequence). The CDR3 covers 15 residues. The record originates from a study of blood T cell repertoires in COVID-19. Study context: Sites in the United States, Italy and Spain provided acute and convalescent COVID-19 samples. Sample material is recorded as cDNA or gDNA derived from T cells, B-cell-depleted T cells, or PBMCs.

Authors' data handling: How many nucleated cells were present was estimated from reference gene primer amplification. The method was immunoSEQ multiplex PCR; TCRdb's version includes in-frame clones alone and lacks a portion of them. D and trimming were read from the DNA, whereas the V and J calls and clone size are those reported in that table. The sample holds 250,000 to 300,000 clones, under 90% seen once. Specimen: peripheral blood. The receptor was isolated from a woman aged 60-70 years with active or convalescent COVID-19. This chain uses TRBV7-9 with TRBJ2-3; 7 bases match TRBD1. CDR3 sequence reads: CASSQPTGFTDTQYF. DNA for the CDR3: TGTGCCAGCAGCCAACCGACAGGGTTCACAGATACGCAGTATTTT.